The clone carrying this T cell receptor beta chain was recorded once. V dropped 4 bases and J dropped 0 bases, with 21 bases sitting between them. The CDR3 sequence is 18 residues long. Germline-derived CDR1 and CDR2 are SGHRS and YFSETQ. These data come from a study of blood T cell repertoires in COVID-19. TCRdb keeps only in-frame clones here, not all; method: immunoSEQ multiplex PCR. The sample has some 170,000 clones; about 91% are singletons. This TCR was recovered from a woman between 50 and 59 years old with acute or convalescent COVID-19. The sequenced sample was peripheral blood. The chain links TRBV5-1 to TRBJ2-3; weak D call: TRBD2 (8 bases). Here the CDR3 reads CASSRGLAGTWSTDTQYF. The CDR3 nucleotides read TGCGCCAGCAGCAGGGGGCTAGCGGGCACCTGGAGCACAGATACGCAGTATTTT.